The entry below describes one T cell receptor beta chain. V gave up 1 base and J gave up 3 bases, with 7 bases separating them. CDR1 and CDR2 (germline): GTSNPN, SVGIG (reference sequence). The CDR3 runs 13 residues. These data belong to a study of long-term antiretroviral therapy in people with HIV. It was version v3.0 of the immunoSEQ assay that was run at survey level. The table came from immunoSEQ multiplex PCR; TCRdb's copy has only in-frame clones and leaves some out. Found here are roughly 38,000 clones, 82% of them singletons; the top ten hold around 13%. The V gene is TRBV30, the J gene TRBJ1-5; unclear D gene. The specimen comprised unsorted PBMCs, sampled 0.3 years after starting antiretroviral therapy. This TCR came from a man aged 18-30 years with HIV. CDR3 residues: CAWSEVPNQPQHF. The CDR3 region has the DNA TGTGCCTGGAGTGAAGTCCCCAATCAGCCCCAGCATTTT.